These 18 T cell receptor beta chains originate from one sample sequenced in a study of blood T cells in healthy people across ages. Through a sample-barcoded 5' primer and a J-beta primer mix, a second PCR was run for roughly 6 to 11 cycles. MiXCR, applied by TCRdb to the 5' RACE reads, yields one record per CDR3 protein. The table records 1.5 million to 2 million distinct CDR3 sequences, about 28% of them present only once. The sequencing sample was made of blood. The receptors stem from a woman aged 25 to 45 in good health.

This clonotype was seen only a few times. This chain joins TRBV20-1 and TRBJ1-2; D gene ambiguous. Germline V gives CDR1 DFQATT, CDR2 SNEGSKA (reference sequence). The CDR3 runs to 12 residues. Deletions cut 6 bases from V and 2 bases from J, with 10 bases between. CDR3 nucleotides: TGCAGTGCGATGAGTGAAAACTATGGCTACACCTTC. Translated, it gives CSAMSENYGYTF.

In its sample, this clonotype was seen a few times. This chain links TRBV29-1 with TRBJ2-5, with TRBD2 as a possible D gene (6 bases). Trimming cost V 7 bases and J 3 bases, with 9 bases left between them. Germline-derived CDR1 and CDR2 are SQVTM and ANQGSEA. This CDR3 has 11 residues. The DNA of the CDR3 is TGCAGCGGCGGGACGGAAGAGACCCAGTACTTC. Amino acids: CSGGTEETQYF.

This clonotype was counted many times. V usage is TRBV7-6 and J usage is TRBJ2-6, with 12 bases lining up with TRBD1. The CDR3 length is 17 residues. Trimming removed 6 bases from V and 4 bases from J; junction bases left unmatched: 7. Per germline, CDR1 SGHVS and CDR2 FNYEAQ. The CDR3 loop reads CASSLGQGAAGANVLTF. CDR3 nucleotides: TGTGCCAGCAGTTTGGGACAGGGGGCAGCAGGGGCCAACGTCCTGACTTTC.

The rearrangement links TRBV5-5 to TRBJ1-5; D unresolved. Trimming shortened V by 2 bases and J by 6 bases, and 9 bases separated the two germline ends. The CDR3 covers 13 residues. CDR1 SGHKS and CDR2 YYEKEE come from the germline V gene (reference sequence). The CDR3 is CASSFRESQPQHF. CDR3 sequence (DNA): TGTGCCAGCAGCTTTAGGGAAAGTCAGCCCCAGCATTTT.

This chain links TRBV12-3 or TRBV12-4 with TRBJ2-3; unclear D gene. CDR3 size: 13 residues. The V end was cut by 3 bases, the J end by 6 bases, with 10 bases between. The chain's CDR3 is CASSFTEPDTQYF. The CDR3 bases are TGTGCCAGCAGTTTTACCGAACCGGATACGCAGTATTTT.

This clonotype was observed a few times. The chain recombines TRBV15 with TRBJ2-7; D gene ambiguous. Germline assignment: CDR1 LNHNV and CDR2 YYDKDF (reference sequence). The CDR3 spans 13 residues. The V gene lost 4 bases and the J gene lost 0 bases, with 7 bases spanning the gap. The chain's CDR3 is CATSTGFSYEQYF. For the CDR3, the DNA is TGTGCCACCAGCACAGGATTCTCCTACGAGCAGTACTTC.

CDR3 coding DNA: TGTGCCAGCAGCCTCGTGACTAGCGGGACCTCCTACGAGCAGTACTTC. Amino acid sequence: CASSLVTSGTSYEQYF. The V gene is TRBV7-2, the J gene TRBJ2-7; 11 nucleotides agree with TRBD2. Germline trimming cut 5 bases from V and 0 bases from J; bases unmatched to any gene: 6. Germline V gene data show CDR1 as SGHTA and CDR2 as FQGNSA. The CDR3 has 16 amino acids.

The chain employs TRBV3-1 and TRBJ1-4; D not certain. Deletions cut 5 bases from V and 6 bases from J, with 16 bases between. This CDR3 is 15 amino acids long. Germline loops: CDR1 LGHDT, CDR2 YNNKEL (reference sequence). DNA of the CDR3: TGTGCCAGCAGCTCTTACACGACGGGATATGAAAAACTGTTTTTT. This gives the protein CASSSYTTGYEKLFF.

V and J are TRBV18 and TRBJ2-7, with TRBD2 matching over 7 bases. The V gene's germline CDR1 is KGHSH and CDR2 LQKENI. The CDR3 contains 15 residues. The ends lost 2 bases at V and 2 bases at J; junction bases unmatched: 6. The CDR3 spells CASSPRSGRAYEQYF. As DNA, the CDR3 is TGTGCCAGCTCACCAAGAAGTGGGAGGGCCTACGAGCAGTACTTC.

This sequence joins TRBV28 and TRBJ2-3; TRBD2 matches 8 bases. CDR3 size: 14 residues. V was pared by 7 bases and J by 7 bases, with 10 bases of the junction left unmatched. Germline values: CDR1 MDHEN, CDR2 SYDVKM. In nucleotides, the CDR3 is TGTGCCAGCACCGGCGAGCGGGGGAGGTATACGCAGTATTTT. It yields the protein CASTGERGRYTQYF.

The sample holds a few counts of this clonotype. J is TRBJ2-1 and V is TRBV29-1, with 8 positions matching TRBD2. This CDR3 has 14 amino acids. With 7 bases clipped from V and 4 bases from J, the junction kept 9 bases outside the gene matches. The germline V gene has CDR1 SQVTM and CDR2 ANQGSEA. CDR3 nucleotides: TGCAGCGCTCCGGGCGGGAGGTTGTACAATGAGCAGTTCTTC. Translation gives CSAPGGRLYNEQFF.

The chain carries TRBV12-3 or TRBV12-4 and TRBJ2-1; TRBD2 agrees at 8 bases. V shed 9 bases and J 7 bases; nucleotides not matched to a gene: 8. This CDR3 is built from 13 residues. In DNA form, the CDR3 reads TGTGCCAGTAAATCGGGAGGGACTAATGAGCAGTTCTTC. Amino acids: CASKSGGTNEQFF.

This clonotype was observed a few times. V is TRBV29-1 and J is TRBJ2-7, with TRBD2 as a possible D gene (5 bases). V was trimmed by 0 bases and J by 0 bases, leaving 12 bases between them. Looked up from germline, CDR1 is SQVTM and CDR2 is ANQGSEA. The length of the CDR3 is 15 residues. The CDR3 nucleotides are TGCAGCGTTGAAGACCGGACGGGAAGCTCCTACGAGCAGTACTTC. Translation: CSVEDRTGSSYEQYF.

This chain joins TRBV7-9 and TRBJ2-1; D may be TRBD2 (5 bases). Germline V lookup: CDR1 SEHNR, CDR2 FQNEAQ (reference sequence). CDR3 size: 15 residues. V lost 2 bases and J 4 bases, leaving 12 bases between the germline ends. The CDR3 loop is CASSLTTDLYNEQFF. Written as DNA, the CDR3 is TGTGCCAGCAGCTTAACAACGGACTTATACAATGAGCAGTTCTTC.

The rearrangement links TRBV5-1 to TRBJ2-3, with 8 bases aligning to TRBD2. Per germline, CDR1 SGHRS and CDR2 YFSETQ. There are 15 residues in the CDR3. V shed 2 bases, J shed 2 bases, and the junction held 4 bases outside the gene matches. DNA of the CDR3: TGCGCCAGCAGCTTCCAGCGGGGGTTCACAGATACGCAGTATTTT. It specifies CASSFQRGFTDTQYF.

This chain links TRBV12-3 or TRBV12-4 with TRBJ1-3; 8 nucleotides match TRBD1. Unmatched junction bases numbered 13, after V lost 6 bases and J lost 6 bases. The CDR3 length is 16 residues. CDR3: CASSLSLRTGTNTIYF. The CDR3 DNA reads TGTGCCAGCAGCCTCTCACTGAGGACAGGGACAAACACCATATATTTT.

Turning to this clonotype: A read error may produce the germline difference seen at one junction end. V gene TRBV5-1 combines with J gene TRBJ2-1; TRBD2 matches 10 bases. The V gene's germline CDR1 is SGHRS and CDR2 YFSETQ. This CDR3 region has 15 residues. Here the CDR3 reads CAGSASGSSYNEQFF. The CDR3 DNA follows: TGCGCCGGCAGCGCTAGCGGGAGCTCCTACAATGAGCAGTTCTTC.

With regard to this clonotype: The junction shows a germline mismatch at one end, possibly a read error. The chain combines TRBV7-9 with TRBJ2-1, with 10 nucleotides matching TRBD2. This CDR3 is built from 14 residues. The germline V gene has CDR1 SEHNR and CDR2 FQNEAQ (reference sequence). CDR3 in DNA: TGTGCCAGCAGCCCGCTAGCGGGAGTGGATGAGCAGTGCTTC. It specifies CASSPLAGVDEQCF.